Sequencing of this T cell receptor (beta chain) was carried out in a study of blood T cell repertoires in COVID-19. V lost 0 bases and J lost 4; bases outside the gene matches: 5. CDR3 length: 16 amino acids. CDR1 and CDR2 from the germline V gene are SEHNR and FQNEAQ (reference sequence). Original handling: Nucleated cell number was recorded as an estimate derived from reference gene primer amplification. Data came from immunoSEQ multiplex PCR; TCRdb stores just in-frame clones and leaves some out. That table is the source of V, J and clone size, and D and trimming were worked out from the DNA. This table holds approximately 260,000 clones, about 90% found once.

This TCR was recovered from a woman aged 40 to 50 with acute or convalescent COVID-19. V usage is TRBV7-9 and J usage is TRBJ2-5; 10 bases line up with TRBD2. Material for sequencing was peripheral blood. The CDR3: CASSLASGGKGETQYF. CDR3 coding DNA: TGTGCCAGCAGCTTAGCTAGCGGGGGGAAGGGAGAGACCCAGTACTTC.